The rows below give T cell receptor beta chains drawn from one sample of a study of CD8+ T cells in alopecia areata. Sequencing was performed with immunoSEQ multiplex PCR; in TCRdb, only in-frame clones are kept and a portion is missing. The sample contains under 250,000 clones, approximately 72% of which appear only once. Here the sequenced sample was CD4+ T cells sorted from blood, taken between weeks 43 and 45, from a patient treated with tofacitinib. The receptors derive from a human donor with alopecia areata. Both conserved end residues are part of each CDR3. Each record gives: D gene, V gene, J gene, clone size, CDR3 protein, CDR3 DNA. The D gene is left open where the match is weak. Only part of the rows carry a size: once, few, many, or a class if the clone is expanded.

>TRBD2|TRBV5-8|TRBJ2-5|NA
CASSSAGPQTQYF
TGTGCCAGCAGCTCAGCGGGGCCGCAGACCCAGTACTTC
>TRBD2|TRBV29-1|TRBJ2-3|once
CSVFGTSGSTDTQYF
TGCAGCGTTTTCGGGACTAGCGGGAGTACAGATACGCAGTATTTT
>NA|TRBV6-5|TRBJ1-2|NA
CASSYGRGWGYTF
TGTGCCAGCAGTTACGGGAGGGGCTGGGGCTACACCTTC
>NA|TRBV28|TRBJ1-1|few
CASSFRLGAEAFF
TGTGCCAGCAGTTTTCGGCTCGGGGCTGAAGCTTTCTTT
>NA|TRBV14|TRBJ2-3|NA
CASSQLGAPTDTQYF
TGTGCCAGCAGCCAACTGGGGGCCCCCACAGATACGCAGTATTTT
>TRBD2|TRBV4-3|TRBJ2-7|NA
CASSQDSGVRDYLAYEQYF
TGCGCCAGCAGCCAAGATTCAGGCGTCCGGGACTACCTGGCCTACGAGCAGTACTTC
>NA|TRBV30|TRBJ2-3|NA
CAWSVRRQYTQYF
TGTGCCTGGAGTGTACGCCGGCAGTATACGCAGTATTTT
>NA|TRBV5-1|TRBJ1-2|NA
CASSLEENYGYTF
TGCGCCAGCAGCTTGGAGGAGAACTATGGCTACACCTTC
>NA|TRBV2|TRBJ2-7|once
CASSRDFYEQYF
TGTGCCAGCAGCAGGGACTTCTACGAGCAGTACTTC
>NA|TRBV28|TRBJ1-2|NA
CASSTGPYGYTF
TGTGCCAGCAGTACTGGACCCTATGGCTACACCTTC
>NA|TRBV4-1|TRBJ1-1|NA
CASSPRDDLNTEAFF
TGCGCCAGCAGCCCCAGGGACGATTTGAACACTGAAGCTTTCTTT
>TRBD1|TRBV5-6|TRBJ2-1|once
CASSWGTGLDEQFF
TGTGCCAGCAGCTGGGGGACAGGGCTCGATGAGCAGTTCTTC
>NA|TRBV30|TRBJ1-2|NA
CAWSVTHLNYGYTF
TGTGCCTGGAGTGTAACGCACCTTAACTATGGCTACACCTTC
>NA|TRBV6-1|TRBJ1-2|NA
CASRGVGETTYGYTF
TGTGCCAGCAGGGGGGTTGGGGAGACGACCTATGGCTACACCTTC
>NA|TRBV5-1|TRBJ2-5|NA
CASSLQSSQETQYF
TGCGCCAGCAGCTTGCAAAGCTCACAAGAGACCCAGTACTTC
>NA|TRBV6-6|TRBJ2-7|few
CASTGGFGTESHEQYF
TGTGCCAGCACTGGCGGTTTCGGAACAGAGTCCCACGAGCAGTACTTC
>TRBD1|TRBV6-1|TRBJ1-1|NA
CASSERQGMNTEAFF
TGTGCCAGCAGTGAAAGACAGGGCATGAACACTGAAGCTTTCTTT
>NA|TRBV27|TRBJ2-3|once
CASTSQGGSGTSDTQYF
TGTGCCAGCACCAGCCAGGGGGGTAGCGGGACGTCAGATACGCAGTATTTT
>NA|TRBV10-2|TRBJ2-4|few
CASSESKQLQYF
TGCGCCAGCAGTGAGTCCAAGCAACTTCAGTACTTC
>TRBD2|TRBV7-9|TRBJ2-7|NA
CASSTDLSGSSYEQYF
TGTGCCAGCAGCACCGACCTCAGCGGGAGCTCCTACGAGCAGTACTTC
>TRBD1|TRBV7-9|TRBJ2-2|NA
CASSRTGVNTGELFF
TGTGCCAGCAGCCGGACAGGGGTAAACACCGGGGAGCTGTTTTTT
>NA|TRBV30|TRBJ1-4|NA
CAWSVAGTNEKLFF
TGTGCCTGGAGTGTAGCAGGGACAAATGAAAAACTGTTTTTT
>NA|TRBV28|TRBJ2-4|NA
CASNPMEIAKNIQYF
TGTGCCAGCAACCCAATGGAGATAGCCAAAAACATTCAGTACTTC
>NA|TRBV30|TRBJ1-2|NA
CAWSDTPERGYTF
TGTGCCTGGAGCGATACCCCCGAGAGGGGCTACACCTTC